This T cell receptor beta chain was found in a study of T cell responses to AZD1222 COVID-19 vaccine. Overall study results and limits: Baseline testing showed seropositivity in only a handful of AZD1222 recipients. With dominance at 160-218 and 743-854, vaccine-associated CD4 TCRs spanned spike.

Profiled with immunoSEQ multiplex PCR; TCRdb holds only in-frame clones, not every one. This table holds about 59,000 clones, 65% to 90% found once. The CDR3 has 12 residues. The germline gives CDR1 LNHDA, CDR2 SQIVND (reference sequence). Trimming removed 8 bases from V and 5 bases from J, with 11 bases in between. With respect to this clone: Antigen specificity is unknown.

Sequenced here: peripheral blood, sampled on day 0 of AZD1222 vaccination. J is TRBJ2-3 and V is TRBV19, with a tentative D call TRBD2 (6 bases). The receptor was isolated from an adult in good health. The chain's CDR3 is CASRQGGDTQYF. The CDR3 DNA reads TGTGCCAGTCGGCAGGGAGGAGATACGCAGTATTTT.